This T cell receptor (beta chain) was identified in a study of shared clonotypes between healthy human individuals. Study results and limitations: Relative to their counterparts shared across all four donors, non-shared clonotypes exhibited diminished generation probabilities.

Note on this clone: Its antigen is not identified.

In the naive CD8 group, cells lacked CD45RO and were positively selected for CCR7, so terminally differentiated effector memory CD45RA+ cells were left out. At deep level, the assay was performed. The assay was immunoSEQ multiplex PCR, and TCRdb's table has in-frame clones only and misses some. The sample shows about 2,200,000 clones, 85% to 95% of them seen only once. The material sequenced was naive CD8+ T cells from PBMCs. The TCR originated in a man younger than 35 in good health. Some clones in this sample may be carry-over from other donors' samples.

This CDR3 is CASSESSTYEQYF. As DNA, the CDR3 is TGTGCCAGCAGTGAGAGCTCGACCTACGAGCAGTACTTC. The chain has TRBV2 and TRBJ2-7; D is unresolved. Germline V gene data show CDR1 as SNHLY and CDR2 as FYNNEI. The CDR3 has 13 amino acids. V was pared by 3 bases and J by 2 bases, with 8 bases between.